This T cell receptor (beta chain) was documented in a study of blood T cell repertoires in COVID-19 (dated by TCRdb to 2019 to 2021). Regarding the research as a whole: The collaborator samples originated in the United States, Italy and Spain and spanned the acute and convalescent phases of COVID-19. The material from the prospective study consisted of cDNA or gDNA derived from T cells, B-cell-depleted T cells, or PBMCs. Deeply sampled blood TCRbeta repertoires from subjects exposed to, actively infected with, or recovered from COVID-19 were included in the dataset. The repertoires were released in a freely available public database meant as a resource for research on the immune response to SARS-CoV-2. Samples came from the ongoing ImmuneRACE study (first 160 participants) plus 1,254 subjects from 6 global collaborators. Nearly every sample came with metadata listing a de-identified subject ID, COVID-19 status, age in years and sex. Where HLA class I and class II types were available, the types were taken from metadata supplied by the sample provider, not from assay-based typing.

TCRbeta CDR3 regions were amplified from genomic DNA by means of the immunoSEQ Assay, a bias-controlled multiplex PCR. The authors' pipeline ran thus. The number of nucleated cells in each sample was estimated by amplification of reference gene primers within the assay. To quantify the absolute abundance of each unique TCRbeta CDR3 rearrangement, sequence reads were collapsed and filtered. For each sample, productive Simpson clonality was calculated as the square root of Simpson's diversity index across productive rearrangements. TCRdb took over this immuneACCESS table, retaining in-frame rearrangements with V and J assigned. Such tables are incomplete; in checked studies, under half of the missing clones stem from an unresolved V gene, and the remainder is unexplained. Clone size and the V and J calls come from that table; the DNA yielded D and trimming. The sample table shows about 200,000 clones, and roughly 86% are seen once. Around 1.5% of the sample belongs to the ten largest clones.

Trimming costs V 5 bases and J 4 bases, and their ends lie 9 bases apart. From the cysteine up to the phenylalanine, the CDR3 has a length of 13 residues. Only the CDR3 part of the read is kept: 39 bases, read in frame from the first base. According to the germline V gene, CDR1 reads SGHVS and CDR2 reads FQNEAQ. Of note for this clone: The antigen this receptor binds is unknown. One base away there is no much larger clone; base qualities are not given.

What the research found in general, with its limitations: The amount of clinical and demographic metadata varied by source and participant and was provided uncurated.

Collaborating institutions collected whole blood in K2EDTA tubes following their own protocols. For TCRbeta analysis, collaborators shipped samples as frozen whole blood, isolated PBMCs, or DNA extracted from either of those sample types. Sequencing used peripheral blood. Recombination connected TRBV7-8 to TRBJ1-5; TRBD1 is perhaps the D gene, given 6 matching bases. This receptor was identified in a man younger than 30 with active or convalescent COVID-19. The sequenced DNA: TGTGCCAGCAGCCACAGGGATAATCAGCCCCAGCATTTT. This translates into CASSHRDNQPQHF.